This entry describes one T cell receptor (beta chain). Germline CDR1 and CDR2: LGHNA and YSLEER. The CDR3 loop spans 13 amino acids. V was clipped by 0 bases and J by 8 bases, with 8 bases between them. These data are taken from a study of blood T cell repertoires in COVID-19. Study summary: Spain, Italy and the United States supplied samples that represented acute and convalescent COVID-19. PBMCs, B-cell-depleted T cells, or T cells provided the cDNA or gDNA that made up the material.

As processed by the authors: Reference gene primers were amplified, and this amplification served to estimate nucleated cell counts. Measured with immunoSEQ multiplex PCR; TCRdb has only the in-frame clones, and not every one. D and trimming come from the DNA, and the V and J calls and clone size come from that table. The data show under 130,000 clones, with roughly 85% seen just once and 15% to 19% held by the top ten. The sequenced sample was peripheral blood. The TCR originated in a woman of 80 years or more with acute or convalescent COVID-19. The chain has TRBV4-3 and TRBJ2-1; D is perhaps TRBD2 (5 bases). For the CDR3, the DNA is TGCGCCAGCAGCCAAGAGTCGAGGGATGAGCAGTTCTTC. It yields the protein CASSQESRDEQFF.